This TCR beta chain was recovered during a study of T-cell memory formation after mild COVID-19. Study-wide background: Clusters were largely donor specific. Study-wide points: Balance between CD4 and CD8 was seen in clones contracting day 15 to 85, and a CD4+ lean was seen in later expanders. Certain responding clones were present in pre-infection memory, suggesting participation of cross-reactive memory. Mostly located in CM and EM were contracting CD4+ clones, with contracting CD8+ clones located in EMRA.

MiXCR was run by TCRdb on the 5' RACE reads, yielding one entry per CDR3 protein. The sample yields 300,000 or so distinct CDR3 sequences, about 15% seen once. The CDR3 runs 11 residues. Trimming took off 4 bases at V and 10 bases at J, with 8 bases between the two ends. In this sample, this clonotype turned up a few times. Its target is not known. What was sequenced was PBMCs or a T cell subset sorted from them (not recorded which). This chain connects TRBV12-3 or TRBV12-4 to TRBJ2-1; D not resolved. This TCR was recovered from a man aged 18 to 35 who had mild COVID-19 (a few samples of this study predate the infection). Cell type and time point are not known. The CDR3 nucleotides are TGTGCCAGCAGTTCGATAAACGAGCAGTTCTTC. This gives the protein CASSSINEQFF.